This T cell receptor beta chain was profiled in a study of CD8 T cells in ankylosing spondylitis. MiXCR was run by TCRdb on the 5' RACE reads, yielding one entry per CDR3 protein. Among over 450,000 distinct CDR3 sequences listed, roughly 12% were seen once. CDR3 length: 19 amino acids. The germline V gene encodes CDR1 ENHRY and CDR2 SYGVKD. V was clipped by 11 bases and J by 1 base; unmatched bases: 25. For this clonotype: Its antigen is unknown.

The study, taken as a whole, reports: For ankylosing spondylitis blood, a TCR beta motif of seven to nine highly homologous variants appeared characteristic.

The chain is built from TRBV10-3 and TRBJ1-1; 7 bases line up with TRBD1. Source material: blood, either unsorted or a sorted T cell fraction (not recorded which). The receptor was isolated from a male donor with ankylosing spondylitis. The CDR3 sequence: CAQPGTRGTWSPKNTEAFF. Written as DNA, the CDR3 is TGTGCCCAACCGGGGACCAGGGGGACTTGGAGTCCCAAGAACACTGAAGCTTTCTTT.